The rows below give T cell receptor beta chains drawn from one sample of a study of T cells after yellow fever vaccination. MiXCR, applied by TCRdb to the 5' RACE reads, yields one record per CDR3 protein. The profile shows nearly 300,000 distinct CDR3 sequences, approximately 10% of them singletons. Sequenced here: CD4+ T cells sorted from PBMCs, sampled 5 days after the yellow fever booster vaccination. Every receptor here comes from a man aged 18 to 29 who received the YFV17D yellow fever vaccine. The CDR3 runs from the conserved cysteine through the conserved F or W. D genes are given only for firm matches. Clone size is shown for a subset of rows, as once, few, many or a class of expanded clone.

>NA|NA|TRBJ1-1|TRBV6-6
CASSDGVQRPLNTEAFF
TGTGCCAGCAGTGACGGGGTACAGCGACCTTTGAACACTGAAGCTTTCTTT
>NA|TRBD1|TRBJ1-4|TRBV28
CASSLRSGGKKLFF
TGTGCCAGCAGTTTAAGGTCAGGGGGAAAAAAACTGTTTTTT
>NA|TRBD2|TRBJ2-3|TRBV5-4
CASSKGLAGDRTDTQYF
TGTGCCAGCAGCAAGGGACTAGCGGGGGACCGCACAGATACGCAGTATTTT
>many|NA|TRBJ2-7|TRBV7-9
CASSPKLAKGYEQYF
TGTGCCAGCAGCCCGAAACTAGCTAAAGGCTACGAGCAGTACTTC
>many|NA|TRBJ1-1|TRBV29-1
CSVDFGFGRGEPEAFF
TGCAGCGTTGACTTTGGGTTCGGGAGAGGGGAGCCTGAAGCTTTCTTT
>NA|TRBD1|TRBJ1-5|TRBV6-1
CASLITPGTGGNQPQHF
TGTGCCAGTTTGATCACTCCCGGGACAGGGGGCAATCAGCCCCAGCATTTT
>few|NA|TRBJ2-5|TRBV12-3/TRBV12-4
CASSFVAETQYF
TGTGCCAGCAGTTTTGTAGCGGAGACCCAGTACTTC
>NA|TRBD2|TRBJ2-3|TRBV5-4
CASAEGGGAPDTQYF
TGTGCCAGCGCGGAGGGCGGGGGGGCACCAGATACGCAGTATTTT
>NA|TRBD1|TRBJ1-1|TRBV29-1
CSVTRTGVNTEAFF
TGCAGCGTTACGAGGACAGGTGTGAACACTGAAGCTTTCTTT
>NA|NA|TRBJ1-1|TRBV12-3/TRBV12-4
CASSRVRSVEAFF
TGTGCCAGCAGCCGAGTGAGGTCAGTCGAAGCTTTCTTT
>NA|TRBD1|TRBJ1-1|TRBV7-6
CASSYTGASEAFF
TGTGCCAGCAGCTATACAGGGGCATCCGAAGCTTTCTTT
>NA|NA|TRBJ2-1|TRBV9
CASSVVGSSYNEQFF
TGTGCCAGCAGCGTAGTGGGAAGCTCCTACAATGAGCAGTTCTTC
>few|NA|TRBJ1-2|TRBV7-2
CASSLGGGDYGYTF
TGTGCCAGCAGCTTAGGGGGTGGGGACTATGGCTACACCTTC
>few|NA|TRBJ1-3|TRBV5-1
CASRVGGLFGNTIYF
TGCGCCAGCAGAGTTGGGGGGCTTTTCGGAAACACCATATATTTT
>few|NA|TRBJ1-3|TRBV5-6
CASSLVDSYTIYF
TGTGCCAGCAGCTTGGTGGACAGCTACACCATATATTTT
>few|NA|TRBJ2-5|TRBV7-2
CASSSTGMWTQYF
TGTGCCAGCAGCTCTACCGGGATGTGGACCCAGTACTTC
>NA|NA|TRBJ2-6|TRBV10-3
CAISEGHRNSGANVLTF
TGTGCCATCAGTGAGGGACACCGTAACTCTGGGGCCAACGTCCTGACTTTC
>few|NA|TRBJ1-1|TRBV7-9
CASSLWDNTEAFF
TGTGCCAGCAGCTTATGGGACAACACTGAAGCTTTCTTT
>NA|TRBD2|TRBJ2-1|TRBV7-2
CASSPRLAGGIRNEQFF
TGTGCCAGCAGCCCAAGACTAGCGGGGGGGATAAGGAATGAGCAGTTCTTC
>NA|NA|TRBJ2-6|TRBV6-5
CASRESSGANVLTF
TGTGCCAGCAGAGAAAGCTCTGGGGCCAACGTCCTGACTTTC
>NA|TRBD2|TRBJ2-5|TRBV5-1
CASSFQRGEGETQYF
TGCGCCAGCAGCTTTCAGCGGGGGGAAGGGGAGACCCAGTACTTC
>NA|NA|TRBJ1-6|TRBV30
CAWDSSYNSPLHF
TGTGCCTGGGATAGCTCCTATAATTCACCCCTCCACTTT
>NA|NA|TRBJ1-2|TRBV12-3/TRBV12-4
CASSRFRTDFLSGGYTF
TGTGCCAGCAGTCGATTCCGGACAGACTTTCTATCCGGAGGCTACACCTTC
>few|TRBD1|TRBJ1-1|TRBV28
CASRQGAEPEAFF
TGTGCCAGCAGGCAGGGGGCTGAACCTGAAGCTTTCTTT
>many|TRBD1|TRBJ2-3|TRBV12-3/TRBV12-4
CASSEQGTDTQYF
TGTGCCAGCAGTGAACAGGGGACAGATACGCAGTATTTT
>NA|NA|TRBJ1-1|TRBV2
CASSGGTGGAFF
TGTGCCAGCAGTGGGGGGACCGGAGGAGCTTTCTTT
>NA|NA|TRBJ1-1|TRBV30
CAWTKTLGNTEAFF
TGTGCCTGGACGAAGACCCTGGGGAACACTGAAGCTTTCTTT
>NA|NA|TRBJ1-6|TRBV5-1
CASSLDGFNSPLHF
TGCGCCAGCAGCTTAGACGGATTCAATTCACCCCTCCACTTT
>NA|NA|TRBJ2-5|TRBV12-5
CASGFFEGETQYF
TGTGCTAGTGGTTTTTTTGAGGGAGAGACCCAGTACTTC
>many|NA|TRBJ1-2|TRBV7-2
CASSPGQALYGYTF
TGTGCCAGCAGCCCCGGGCAGGCCCTTTACGGCTACACCTTC
>many|NA|TRBJ2-4|TRBV6-2/TRBV6-3
CASDAGTNIQYF
TGTGCCAGCGACGCGGGGACAAACATTCAGTACTTC
>many|NA|TRBJ1-3|TRBV20-1
CSARWVNRFSGNTIYF
TGCAGTGCGCGTTGGGTCAACAGGTTCTCTGGAAACACCATATATTTT